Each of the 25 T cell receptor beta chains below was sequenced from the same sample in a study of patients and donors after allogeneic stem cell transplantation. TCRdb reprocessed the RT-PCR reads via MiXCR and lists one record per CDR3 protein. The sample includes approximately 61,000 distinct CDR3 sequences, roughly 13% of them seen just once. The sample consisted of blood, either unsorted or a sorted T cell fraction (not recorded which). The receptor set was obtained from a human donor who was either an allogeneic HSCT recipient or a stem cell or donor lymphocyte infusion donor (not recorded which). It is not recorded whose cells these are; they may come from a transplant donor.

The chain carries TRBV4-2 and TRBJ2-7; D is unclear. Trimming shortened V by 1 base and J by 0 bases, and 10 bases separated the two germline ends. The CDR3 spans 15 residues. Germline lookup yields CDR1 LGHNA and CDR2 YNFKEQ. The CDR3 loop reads CASSQVSRISYEQYF. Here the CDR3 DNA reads TGTGCCAGCAGCCAAGTGAGCAGGATCTCCTACGAGCAGTACTTC.

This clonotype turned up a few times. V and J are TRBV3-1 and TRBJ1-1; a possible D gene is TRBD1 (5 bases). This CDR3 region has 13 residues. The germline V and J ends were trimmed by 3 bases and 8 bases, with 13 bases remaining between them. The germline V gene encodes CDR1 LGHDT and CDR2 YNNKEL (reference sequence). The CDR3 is CASSHRGDGEAFF. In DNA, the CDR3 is TGTGCCAGCAGCCATAGAGGGGACGGCGAAGCTTTCTTT.

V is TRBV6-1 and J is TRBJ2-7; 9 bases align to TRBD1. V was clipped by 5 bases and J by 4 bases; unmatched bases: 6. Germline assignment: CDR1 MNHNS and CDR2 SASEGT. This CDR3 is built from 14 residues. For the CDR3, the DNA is TGTGCCAGCAGTACCCCGGGACAGGGTTACGAGCAGTACTTC. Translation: CASSTPGQGYEQYF.

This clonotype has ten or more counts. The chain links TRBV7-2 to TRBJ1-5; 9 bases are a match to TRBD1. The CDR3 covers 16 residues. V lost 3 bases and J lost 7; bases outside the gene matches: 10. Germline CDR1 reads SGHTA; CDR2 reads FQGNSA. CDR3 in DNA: TGTGCCAGCAGCTTCTCCCGGGACAGGGTAGGGCAGCCCCAGCATTTT. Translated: CASSFSRDRVGQPQHF.

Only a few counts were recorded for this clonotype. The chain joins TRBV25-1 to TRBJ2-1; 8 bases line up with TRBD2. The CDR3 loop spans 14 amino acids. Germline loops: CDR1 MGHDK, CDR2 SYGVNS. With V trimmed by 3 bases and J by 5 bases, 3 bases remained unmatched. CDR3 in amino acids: CASSEAGGDNEQFF. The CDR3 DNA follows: TGTGCCAGCAGTGAGGCGGGAGGCGACAATGAGCAGTTCTTC.

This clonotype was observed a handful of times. CDR3 sequence reads: CASSSGLAASYNEQFF. The CDR3 DNA reads TGCGCCAGCAGCTCCGGACTAGCGGCCTCCTACAATGAGCAGTTCTTC. The chain recombines TRBV5-1 with TRBJ2-1; 10 bases fit TRBD2. With V trimmed by 3 bases and J by 0 bases, 3 bases remained unmatched. The germline V gene has CDR1 SGHRS and CDR2 YFSETQ. The CDR3 is 16 amino acids.

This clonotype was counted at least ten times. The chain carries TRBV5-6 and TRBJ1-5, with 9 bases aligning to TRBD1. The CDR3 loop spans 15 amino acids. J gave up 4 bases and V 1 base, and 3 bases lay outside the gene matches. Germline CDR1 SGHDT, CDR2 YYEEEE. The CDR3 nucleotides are TGTGCCAGCAGCTTGATCGGGACAGGGAATCAGCCCCAGCATTTT. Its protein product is CASSLIGTGNQPQHF.

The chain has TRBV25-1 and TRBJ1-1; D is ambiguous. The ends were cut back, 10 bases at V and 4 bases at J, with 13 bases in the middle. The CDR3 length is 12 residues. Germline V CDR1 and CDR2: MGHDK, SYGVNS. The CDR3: CATTETGTEAFF. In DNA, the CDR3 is TGTGCCACCACAGAGACCGGCACTGAAGCTTTCTTT. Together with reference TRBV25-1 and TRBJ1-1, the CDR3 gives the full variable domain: EADIYQTPRYLVIGTGKKITLECSQTMGHDKMYWYQQDPGMELHLIHYSYGVNSTEKGDLSSESTVSRIRTEHFPLTLESARPSHTSQYLCATTETGTEAFFGQGTRLTVV.

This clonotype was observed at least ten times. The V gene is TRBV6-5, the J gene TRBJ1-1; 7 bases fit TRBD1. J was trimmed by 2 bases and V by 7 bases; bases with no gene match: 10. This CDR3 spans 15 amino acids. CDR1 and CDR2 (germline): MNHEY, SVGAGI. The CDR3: CASNLGRGPNTEAFF. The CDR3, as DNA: TGTGCCAGCAATCTGGGGAGGGGGCCAAACACTGAAGCTTTCTTT.

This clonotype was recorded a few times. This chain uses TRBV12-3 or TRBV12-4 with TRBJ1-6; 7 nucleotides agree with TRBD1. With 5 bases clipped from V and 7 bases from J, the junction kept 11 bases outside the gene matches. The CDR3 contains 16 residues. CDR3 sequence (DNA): TGTGCCAGCAGTCCGACCGGGACAGCCCTCAATTCACCCCTCCACTTT. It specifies CASSPTGTALNSPLHF.

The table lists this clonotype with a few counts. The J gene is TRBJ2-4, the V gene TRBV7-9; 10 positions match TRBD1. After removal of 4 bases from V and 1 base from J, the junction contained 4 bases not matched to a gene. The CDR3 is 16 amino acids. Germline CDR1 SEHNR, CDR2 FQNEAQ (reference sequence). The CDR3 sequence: CASSSGTGEAKNIQYF. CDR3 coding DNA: TGTGCCAGCAGCTCAGGGACAGGGGAGGCCAAAAACATTCAGTACTTC.

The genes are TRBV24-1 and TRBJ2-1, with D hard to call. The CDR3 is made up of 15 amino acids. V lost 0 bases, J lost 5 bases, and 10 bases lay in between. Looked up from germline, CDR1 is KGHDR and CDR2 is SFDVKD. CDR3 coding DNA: TGTGCCACCAGTGATTTGCAAGGCCTAGACAATGAGCAGTTCTTC. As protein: CATSDLQGLDNEQFF.

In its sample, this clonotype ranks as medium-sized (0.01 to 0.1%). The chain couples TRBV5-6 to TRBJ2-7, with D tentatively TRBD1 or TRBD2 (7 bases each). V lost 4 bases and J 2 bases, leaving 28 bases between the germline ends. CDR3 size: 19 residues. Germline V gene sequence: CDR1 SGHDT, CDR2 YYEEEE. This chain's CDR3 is CASSKNRGKGTAGTYEQYF. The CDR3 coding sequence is TGTGCCAGCAGCAAGAATCGTGGGAAAGGGACAGCGGGGACCTACGAGCAGTACTTC.

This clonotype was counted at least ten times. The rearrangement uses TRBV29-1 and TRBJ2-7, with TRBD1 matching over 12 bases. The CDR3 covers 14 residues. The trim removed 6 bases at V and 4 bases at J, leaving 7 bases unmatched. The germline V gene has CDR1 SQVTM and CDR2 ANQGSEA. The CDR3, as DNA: TGCAGCGTCGATCCGGGACAGGGGGCTTACGAGCAGTACTTC. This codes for CSVDPGQGAYEQYF.

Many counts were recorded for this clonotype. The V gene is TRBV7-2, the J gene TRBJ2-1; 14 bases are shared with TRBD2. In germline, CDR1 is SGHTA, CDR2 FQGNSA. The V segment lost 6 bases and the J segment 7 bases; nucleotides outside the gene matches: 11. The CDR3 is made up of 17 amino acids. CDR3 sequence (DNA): TGTGCCAGCAGACTCACTAGGACTAGCGGGAGGTCAAATGAGCAGTTCTTC. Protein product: CASRLTRTSGRSNEQFF.

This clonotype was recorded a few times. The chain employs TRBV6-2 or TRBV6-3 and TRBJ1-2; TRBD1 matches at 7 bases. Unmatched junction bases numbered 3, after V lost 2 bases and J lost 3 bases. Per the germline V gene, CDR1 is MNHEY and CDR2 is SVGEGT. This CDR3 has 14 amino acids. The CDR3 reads CASSYLGQDYGYTF. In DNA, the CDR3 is TGTGCCAGCAGTTACCTCGGACAGGACTATGGCTACACCTTC.

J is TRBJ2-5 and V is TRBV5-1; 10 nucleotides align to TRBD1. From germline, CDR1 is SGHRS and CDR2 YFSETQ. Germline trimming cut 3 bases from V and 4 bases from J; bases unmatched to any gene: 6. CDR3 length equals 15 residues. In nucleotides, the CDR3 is TGCGCCAGCAGCTGGGGACAGGGGCAGCGAGAGACCCAGTACTTC. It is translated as CASSWGQGQRETQYF.

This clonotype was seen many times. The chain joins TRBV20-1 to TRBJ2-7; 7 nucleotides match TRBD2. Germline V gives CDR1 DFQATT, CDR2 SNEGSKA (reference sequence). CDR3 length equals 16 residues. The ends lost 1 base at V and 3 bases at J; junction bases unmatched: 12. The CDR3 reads CSARVGRLAAYYEQYF. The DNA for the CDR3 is TGCAGTGCTAGAGTGGGCCGGCTAGCGGCCTACTACGAGCAGTACTTC.

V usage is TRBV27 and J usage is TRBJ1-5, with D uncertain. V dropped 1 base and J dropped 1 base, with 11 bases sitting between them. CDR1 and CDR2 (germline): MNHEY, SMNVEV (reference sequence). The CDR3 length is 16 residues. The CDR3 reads CASSLYGFGSNQPQHF. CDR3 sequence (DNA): TGTGCCAGCAGTTTATATGGGTTCGGAAGCAATCAGCCCCAGCATTTT.

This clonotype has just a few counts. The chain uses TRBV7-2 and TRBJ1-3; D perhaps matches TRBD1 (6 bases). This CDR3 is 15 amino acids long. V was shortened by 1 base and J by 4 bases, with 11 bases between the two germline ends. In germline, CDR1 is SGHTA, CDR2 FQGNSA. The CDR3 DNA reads TGTGCCAGCAGCTTAGACAGGGAGTACGGAAACACCATATATTTT. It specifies CASSLDREYGNTIYF.

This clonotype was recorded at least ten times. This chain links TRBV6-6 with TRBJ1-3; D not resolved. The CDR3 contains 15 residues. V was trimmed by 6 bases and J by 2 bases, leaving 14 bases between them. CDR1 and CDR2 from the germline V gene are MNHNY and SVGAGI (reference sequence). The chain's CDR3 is CASRARTDPGNTIYF. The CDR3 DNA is TGTGCCAGCAGGGCTCGGACGGATCCTGGAAACACCATATATTTT.

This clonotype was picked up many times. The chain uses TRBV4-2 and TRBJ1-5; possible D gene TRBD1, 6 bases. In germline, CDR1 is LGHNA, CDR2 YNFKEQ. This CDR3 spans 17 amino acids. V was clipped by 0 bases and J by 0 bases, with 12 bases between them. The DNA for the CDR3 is TGTGCCAGCAGCCAAGAAAGGACAGCTTATAGCAATCAGCCCCAGCATTTT. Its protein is CASSQERTAYSNQPQHF.

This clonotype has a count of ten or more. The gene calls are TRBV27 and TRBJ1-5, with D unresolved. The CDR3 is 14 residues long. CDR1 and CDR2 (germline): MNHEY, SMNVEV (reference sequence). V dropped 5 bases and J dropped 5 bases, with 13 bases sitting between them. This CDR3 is CASSNEGTYQPQHF. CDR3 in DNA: TGTGCCAGCAGTAATGAGGGCACCTATCAGCCCCAGCATTTT.

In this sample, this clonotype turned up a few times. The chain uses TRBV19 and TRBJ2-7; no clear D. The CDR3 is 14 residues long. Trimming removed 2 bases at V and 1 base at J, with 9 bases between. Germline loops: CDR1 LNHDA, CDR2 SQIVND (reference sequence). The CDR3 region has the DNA TGTGCCAGTAGTATAAGCCCGGAGTCCTACGAGCAGTACTTC. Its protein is CASSISPESYEQYF.

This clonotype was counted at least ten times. The CDR3 is CASSLGSGADQPQHF. DNA for the CDR3: TGTGCCAGCAGCTTAGGTTCAGGGGCGGATCAGCCCCAGCATTTT. The genes are TRBV7-6 and TRBJ1-5; weak D call: TRBD1 (6 bases). Trimming took off 1 base at V and 5 bases at J, with 12 bases between the two ends. The CDR3 contains 15 residues. Germline V CDR1 and CDR2: SGHVS, FNYEAQ.